What follows are 13 T cell receptor beta chains derived from one specimen sequenced in a study of T cell changes during pregnancy in multiple sclerosis. Assay used: immunoSEQ multiplex PCR; TCRdb lists only in-frame clones, some missing. This table holds about 96,000 clones, around 94% found once. Sequenced here: peripheral blood, sampled in the first trimester of pregnancy. Every receptor here comes from a female donor with multiple sclerosis, enrolled in a pregnancy study.

The chain couples TRBV5-4 to TRBJ1-1, with 10 bases aligning to TRBD1. V lost 5 bases, J lost 6 bases, and 7 bases stayed unmatched. The germline V gene has CDR1 SGHNT and CDR2 YYREEE (reference sequence). This CDR3 is 14 amino acids long. The CDR3 bases are TGTGCCAGCAGTCGACAGGGGGCAGGAGCTGAAGCTTTCTTT. Translation gives CASSRQGAGAEAFF.

This clone has a single count. The chain is built from TRBV6-5 and TRBJ2-7, with D unclear. V was cut by 5 bases and J by 9 bases, with 17 bases left in between. Germline V gene sequence: CDR1 MNHEY, CDR2 SVGAGI. The CDR3 contains 13 residues. The CDR3 region has the DNA TGTGCCAGCAGTAGAAACTCCGCCCCGGGGCAGTACTTC. Its protein is CASSRNSAPGQYF.

V and J are TRBV5-1 and TRBJ2-7; a weak D match, TRBD1 (5 bases). Germline CDR1 and CDR2: SGHRS and YFSETQ. The V end was cut by 4 bases, the J end by 0 bases, with 11 bases between. This CDR3 has 14 residues. This chain's CDR3 is CASSLMGLSYEQYF. CDR3 DNA sequence: TGCGCCAGCAGCCTTATGGGGCTCTCCTACGAGCAGTACTTC.

The J gene is TRBJ2-3, the V gene TRBV7-3, with 8 bases identical to TRBD1. The trim removed 4 bases at V and 4 bases at J, leaving 7 bases unmatched. Per the germline V gene, CDR1 is SGHTA and CDR2 is FQGTGA. This CDR3 spans 15 amino acids. The CDR3 nucleotides are TGTGCCAGCAGCTCTCGGACAGGGTTGGCAGATACGCAGTATTTT. Translation gives CASSSRTGLADTQYF.

The chain has TRBV21-1 and TRBJ1-5; whether TRBD1, the table's D call, matches the DNA was not checked. TRBV21-1 is a pseudogene locus. The CDR3 is 15 residues long. The CDR3 nucleotides are TGTGCCAGCAGCAAGGTCCGACAGTTTTATCAGCCCCAGCATTTT. Translation: CASSKVRQFYQPQHF.

J is TRBJ2-7 and V is TRBV6-5; weak D call: TRBD1 (5 bases). CDR3 length equals 13 residues. The germline V and J ends were trimmed by 6 bases and 0 bases, with 9 bases remaining between them. CDR1 and CDR2 from the germline V gene are MNHEY and SVGAGI. The CDR3 nucleotides read TGTGCCAGCAGGGCGACAGCCTCCTACGAGCAGTACTTC. Protein: CASRATASYEQYF.

This sequence joins TRBV28 and TRBJ2-7, with a weak D call TRBD1 (7 bases). This CDR3 region has 14 residues. Germline assignment: CDR1 MDHEN and CDR2 SYDVKM. Trimming removed 6 bases from V and 4 bases from J, with 16 bases in between. The CDR3 spells CASRFRGVGYEQYF. For the CDR3, the DNA is TGTGCCAGCAGATTCAGGGGGGTAGGGTACGAGCAGTACTTC.

The CDR3 DNA sequence: TGTGCCAGCAGCTTGGACACAGGGGGTCTCTACGAGCAGTACTTC. It translates to CASSLDTGGLYEQYF. The chain couples TRBV7-2 to TRBJ2-7, with 8 bases matching TRBD1. Germline trimming cut 3 bases from V and 3 bases from J; bases unmatched to any gene: 7. The germline V gene encodes CDR1 SGHTA and CDR2 FQGNSA. This CDR3 has 15 amino acids.

This clone was counted once. The rearrangement links TRBV6-5 to TRBJ1-4; TRBD1 is a possible D gene (5 bases). CDR1 is MNHEY and CDR2 is SVGAGI in the germline V gene. The CDR3 totals 12 residues. V dropped 5 bases and J dropped 11 bases, with 12 bases sitting between them. CDR3 in amino acids: CASSDMGLKLFF. CDR3 sequence (DNA): TGTGCCAGCAGTGACATGGGACTCAAACTGTTTTTT.

V gene TRBV15 combines with J gene TRBJ2-3, with 10 bases fitting TRBD2. V was pared by 1 base and J by 4 bases, with 5 bases of the junction left unmatched. Germline V gene lookup returns CDR1 LNHNV and CDR2 YYDKDF (reference sequence). This CDR3 comprises 16 residues. This chain's CDR3 is CATSRARAGGADTQYF. The CDR3 nucleotides are TGTGCCACCAGCAGAGCCCGAGCGGGAGGGGCAGATACGCAGTATTTT.

This chain uses TRBV30 with TRBJ2-7, with TRBD2 matching over 7 bases. Germline CDR1 reads GTSNPN; CDR2 reads SVGIG (reference sequence). This CDR3 is built from 16 residues. The V gene end was trimmed by 8 bases and the J gene end by 2 bases; junction bases not matched to a gene: 18. The CDR3 here is CAARVVGRAGTYEQYF. In nucleotides, the CDR3 is TGTGCCGCCAGGGTAGTCGGGAGAGCGGGAACCTACGAGCAGTACTTC.

The rearrangement joins TRBV15 to TRBJ2-7, with D perhaps TRBD2 (6 bases). V lost 6 bases to trimming and J lost 7 bases, with 22 bases between them. This CDR3 comprises 15 residues. Germline CDR1 reads LNHNV; CDR2 reads YYDKDF (reference sequence). CDR3 protein: CATRNTGLLAGEQYF. CDR3 coding DNA: TGTGCCACCAGAAACACGGGACTGCTCGCTGGAGAGCAGTACTTC.

The rearrangement links TRBV19 to TRBJ2-2; unclear D gene. Trimming removed 6 bases from V and 6 bases from J, with 5 bases in between. Germline lookup yields CDR1 LNHDA and CDR2 SQIVND (reference sequence). CDR3 size: 11 residues. The CDR3 DNA reads TGTGCCAGTAGGAGTGCCGGGGAGCTGTTTTTT. Amino acids: CASRSAGELFF.